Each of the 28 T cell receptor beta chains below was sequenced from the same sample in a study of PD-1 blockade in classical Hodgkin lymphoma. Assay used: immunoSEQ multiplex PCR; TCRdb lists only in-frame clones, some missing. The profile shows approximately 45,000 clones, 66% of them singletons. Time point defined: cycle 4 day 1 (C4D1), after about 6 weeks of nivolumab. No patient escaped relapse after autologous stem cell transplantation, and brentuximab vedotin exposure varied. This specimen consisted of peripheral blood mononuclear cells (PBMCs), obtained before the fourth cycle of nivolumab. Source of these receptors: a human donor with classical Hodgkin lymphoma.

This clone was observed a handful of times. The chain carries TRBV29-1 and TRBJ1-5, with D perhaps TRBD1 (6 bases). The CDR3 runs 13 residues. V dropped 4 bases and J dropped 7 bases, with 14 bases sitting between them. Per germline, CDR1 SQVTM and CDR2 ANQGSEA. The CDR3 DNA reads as TGCAGCGTTGGGGAACAGGGACGGCAGCCCCAGCATTTT. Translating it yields CSVGEQGRQPQHF.

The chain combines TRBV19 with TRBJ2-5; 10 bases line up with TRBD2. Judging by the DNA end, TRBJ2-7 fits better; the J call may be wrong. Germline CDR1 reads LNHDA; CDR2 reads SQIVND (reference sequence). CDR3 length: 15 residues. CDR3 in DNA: TGTGCCAGTAGTAAGAAGACTAGCGGGTCCTACGAGCAGTACTTC. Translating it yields CASSKKTSGSYEQYF.

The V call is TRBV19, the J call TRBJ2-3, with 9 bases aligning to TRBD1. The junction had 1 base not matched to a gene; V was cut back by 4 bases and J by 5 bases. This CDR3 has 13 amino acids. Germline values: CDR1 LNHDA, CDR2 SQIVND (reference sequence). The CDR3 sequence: CASSNRGRDTQYF. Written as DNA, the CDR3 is TGTGCCAGTAGTAACAGGGGGCGAGATACGCAGTATTTT.

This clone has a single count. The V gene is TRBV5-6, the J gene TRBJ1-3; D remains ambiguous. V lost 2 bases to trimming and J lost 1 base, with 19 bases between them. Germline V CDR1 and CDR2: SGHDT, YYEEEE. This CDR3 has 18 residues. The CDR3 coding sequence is TGTGCCAGCAGCTTAAATCCAGAGGGTTATACTTCTGGAAACACCATATATTTT. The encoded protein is CASSLNPEGYTSGNTIYF.

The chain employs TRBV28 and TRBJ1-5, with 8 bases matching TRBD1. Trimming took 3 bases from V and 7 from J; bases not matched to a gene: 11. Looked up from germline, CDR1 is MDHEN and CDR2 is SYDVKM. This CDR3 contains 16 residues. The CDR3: CASSFNQGAGRQPQHF. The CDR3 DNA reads TGTGCCAGCAGTTTTAATCAGGGGGCCGGGAGACAGCCCCAGCATTTT. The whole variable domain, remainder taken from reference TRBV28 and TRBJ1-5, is DVKVTQSSRYLVKRTGEKVFLECVQDMDHENMFWYRQDPGLGLRLIYFSYDVKMKEKGDIPEGYSVSREKKERFSLILESASTNQTSMYLCASSFNQGAGRQPQHFGDGTRLSIL.

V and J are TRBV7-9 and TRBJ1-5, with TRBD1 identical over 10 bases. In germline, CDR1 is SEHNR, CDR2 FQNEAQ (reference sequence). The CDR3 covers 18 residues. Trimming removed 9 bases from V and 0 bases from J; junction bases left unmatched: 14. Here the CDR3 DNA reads TGTGCCAGTACTCGGACAGGGGGAGGGCGTAGTAGCAATCAGCCCCAGCATTTT. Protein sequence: CASTRTGGGRSSNQPQHF. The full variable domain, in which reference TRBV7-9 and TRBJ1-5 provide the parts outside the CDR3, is DTGVSQNPRHKITKRGQNVTFRCDPISEHNRLYWYRQTLGQGPEFLTYFQNEAQLEKSRLLSDRFSAERPKGSFSTLEIQRTEQGDSAMYLCASTRTGGGRSSNQPQHFGDGTRLSIL.

The CDR3 loop reads CASSLSRPWTSHLNEQYF. CDR3 DNA: TGTGCCAGCAGTCTCTCAAGGCCCTGGACTAGCCATCTTAACGAGCAGTACTTC. V and J are TRBV28 and TRBJ2-7; 8 bases match TRBD2. CDR3 length: 18 amino acids. Germline trimming cut 5 bases from V and 5 bases from J; bases unmatched to any gene: 20. Germline V CDR1 and CDR2: MDHEN, SYDVKM. Full variable domain (missing parts from reference TRBV28 and TRBJ2-7): DVKVTQSSRYLVKRTGEKVFLECVQDMDHENMFWYRQDPGLGLRLIYFSYDVKMKEKGDIPEGYSVSREKKERFSLILESASTNQTSMYLCASSLSRPWTSHLNEQYFGPGTRLTVT.

In DNA form, the CDR3 reads TGTGCCATCAGGACAGATCAAGAGACCCAGTACTTC. Protein: CAIRTDQETQYF. The chain combines TRBV10-3 with TRBJ2-5, with D perhaps matching TRBD1 (5 bases). Germline CDR1 reads ENHRY; CDR2 reads SYGVKD. V was shortened by 6 bases and J by 2 bases, with 7 bases between the two germline ends. The CDR3 is 12 residues long.

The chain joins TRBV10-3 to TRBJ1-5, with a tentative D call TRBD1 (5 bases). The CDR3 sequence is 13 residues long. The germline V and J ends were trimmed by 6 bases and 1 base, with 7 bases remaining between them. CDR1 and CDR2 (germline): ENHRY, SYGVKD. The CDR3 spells CAIRGESNQPQHF. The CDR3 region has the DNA TGTGCCATCAGAGGGGAGAGCAATCAGCCCCAGCATTTT.

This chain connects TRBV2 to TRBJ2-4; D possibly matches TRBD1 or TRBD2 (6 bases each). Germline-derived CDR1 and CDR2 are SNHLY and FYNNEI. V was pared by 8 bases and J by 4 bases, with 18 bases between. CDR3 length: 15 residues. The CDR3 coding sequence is TGTGCCAGCGGGGGGCAACCAACCTCAAAAAACATTCAGTACTTC. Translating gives CASGGQPTSKNIQYF.

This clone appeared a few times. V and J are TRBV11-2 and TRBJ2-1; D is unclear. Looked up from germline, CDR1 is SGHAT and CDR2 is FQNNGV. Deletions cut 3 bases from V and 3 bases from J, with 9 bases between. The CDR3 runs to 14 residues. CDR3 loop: CASSLAGHYNEQFF. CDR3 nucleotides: TGTGCCAGCAGCTTGGCAGGCCACTACAATGAGCAGTTCTTC.

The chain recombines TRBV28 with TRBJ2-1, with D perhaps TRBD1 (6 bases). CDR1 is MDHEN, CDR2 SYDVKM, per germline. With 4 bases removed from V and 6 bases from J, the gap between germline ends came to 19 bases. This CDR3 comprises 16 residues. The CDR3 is CASSWSGTPVGNEQFF. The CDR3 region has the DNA TGTGCCAGCAGTTGGTCGGGGACACCAGTGGGCAATGAGCAGTTCTTC.

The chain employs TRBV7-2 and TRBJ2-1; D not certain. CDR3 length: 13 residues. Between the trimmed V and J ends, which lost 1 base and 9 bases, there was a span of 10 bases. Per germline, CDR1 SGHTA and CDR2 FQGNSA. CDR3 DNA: TGTGCCAGCAGCTTAGGGGGAATATTTGAGCAGTTCTTC. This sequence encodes CASSLGGIFEQFF.

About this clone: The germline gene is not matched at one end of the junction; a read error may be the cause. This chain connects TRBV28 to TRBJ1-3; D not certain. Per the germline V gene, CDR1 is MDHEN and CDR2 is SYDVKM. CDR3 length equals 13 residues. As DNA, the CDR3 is TGTGCCAGCAGTTTACAGTCAGGAAGCACCATATATTTT. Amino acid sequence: CASSLQSGSTIYF.

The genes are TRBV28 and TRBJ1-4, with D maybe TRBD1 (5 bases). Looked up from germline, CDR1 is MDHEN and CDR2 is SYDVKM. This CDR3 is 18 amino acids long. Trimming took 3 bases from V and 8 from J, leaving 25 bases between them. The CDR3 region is CASSFSGLGLQGREKLFF. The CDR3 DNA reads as TGTGCCAGCAGTTTCTCCGGGTTGGGGCTCCAGGGTCGGGAAAAACTGTTTTTT.

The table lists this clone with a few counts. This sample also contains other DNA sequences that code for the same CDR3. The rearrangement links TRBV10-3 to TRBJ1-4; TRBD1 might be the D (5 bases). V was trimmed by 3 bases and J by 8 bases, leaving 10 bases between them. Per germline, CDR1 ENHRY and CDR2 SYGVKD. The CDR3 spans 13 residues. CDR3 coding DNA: TGTGCCATCAGTGATGGAGAGGGGGAAAAACTGTTTTTT. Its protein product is CAISDGEGEKLFF.

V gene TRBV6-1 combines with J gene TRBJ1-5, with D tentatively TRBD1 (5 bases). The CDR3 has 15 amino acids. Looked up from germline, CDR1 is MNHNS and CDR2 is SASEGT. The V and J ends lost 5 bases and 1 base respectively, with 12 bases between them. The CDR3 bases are TGTGCCAGCAGTTGGGGGGTAGCGAGCAATCAGCCCCAGCATTTT. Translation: CASSWGVASNQPQHF.

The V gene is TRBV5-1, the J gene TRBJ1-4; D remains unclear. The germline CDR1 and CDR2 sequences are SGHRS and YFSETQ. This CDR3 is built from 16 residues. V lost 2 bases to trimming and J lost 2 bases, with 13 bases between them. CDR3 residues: CASSLESGSTNEKLFF. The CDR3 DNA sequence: TGCGCCAGCAGCTTAGAGTCAGGCAGTACTAATGAAAAACTGTTTTTT.

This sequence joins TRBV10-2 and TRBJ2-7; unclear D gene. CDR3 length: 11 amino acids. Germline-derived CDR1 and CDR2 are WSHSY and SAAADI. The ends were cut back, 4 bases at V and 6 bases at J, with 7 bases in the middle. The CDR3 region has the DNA TGCGCCAGCAGTGTTAAGTCCGAGCAGTACTTC. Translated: CASSVKSEQYF.

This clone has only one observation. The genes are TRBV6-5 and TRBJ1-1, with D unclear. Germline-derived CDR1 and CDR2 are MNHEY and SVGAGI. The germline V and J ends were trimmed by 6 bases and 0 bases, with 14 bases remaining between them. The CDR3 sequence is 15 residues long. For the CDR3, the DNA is TGTGCCAGCAGGGAGGGCGGTTTGTTGAACACTGAAGCTTTCTTT. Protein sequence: CASREGGLLNTEAFF.

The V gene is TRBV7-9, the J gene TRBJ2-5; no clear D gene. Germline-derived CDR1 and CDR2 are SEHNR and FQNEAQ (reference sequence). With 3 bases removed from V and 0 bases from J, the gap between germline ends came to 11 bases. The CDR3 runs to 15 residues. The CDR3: CASSLGSPYQETQYF. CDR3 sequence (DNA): TGTGCCAGCAGCTTGGGCAGCCCGTACCAAGAGACCCAGTACTTC.

The CDR3 coding sequence is TGTGCCAGCAGTGAATTTTCGCCCCAGCATTTT. It specifies CASSEFSPQHF. The rearrangement links TRBV6-1 to TRBJ1-5; no definite D call. There are 11 residues in the CDR3. V lost 2 bases, J lost 9 bases, and 5 bases lay in between. The germline gives CDR1 MNHNS, CDR2 SASEGT.

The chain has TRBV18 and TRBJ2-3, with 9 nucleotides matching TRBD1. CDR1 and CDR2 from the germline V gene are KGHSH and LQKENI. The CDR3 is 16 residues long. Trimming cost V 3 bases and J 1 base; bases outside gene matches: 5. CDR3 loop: CASSPYWDRGTDTQYF. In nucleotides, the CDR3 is TGTGCCAGCTCACCTTACTGGGACAGGGGCACAGATACGCAGTATTTT. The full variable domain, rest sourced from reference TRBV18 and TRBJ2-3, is NAGVMQNPRHLVRRRGQEARLRCSPMKGHSHVYWYRQLPEEGLKFMVYLQKENIIDESGMPKERFSAEFPKEGPSILRIQQVVRGDSAAYFCASSPYWDRGTDTQYFGPGTRLTVL.

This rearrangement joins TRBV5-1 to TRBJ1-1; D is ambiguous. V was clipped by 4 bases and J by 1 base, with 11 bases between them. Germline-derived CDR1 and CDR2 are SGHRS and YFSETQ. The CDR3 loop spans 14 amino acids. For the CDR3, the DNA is TGCGCCAGCAGCCCGAGCTACAGGAACACTGAAGCTTTCTTT. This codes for CASSPSYRNTEAFF.

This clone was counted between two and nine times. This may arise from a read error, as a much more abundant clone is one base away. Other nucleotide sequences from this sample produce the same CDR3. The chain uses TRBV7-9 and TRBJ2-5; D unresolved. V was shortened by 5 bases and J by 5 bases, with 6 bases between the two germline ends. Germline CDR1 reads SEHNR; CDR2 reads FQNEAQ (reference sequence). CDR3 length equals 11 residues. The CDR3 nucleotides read TGTGCCAGCAGCCCGCGGGAGACCCAGTACTTC. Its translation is CASSPRETQYF.

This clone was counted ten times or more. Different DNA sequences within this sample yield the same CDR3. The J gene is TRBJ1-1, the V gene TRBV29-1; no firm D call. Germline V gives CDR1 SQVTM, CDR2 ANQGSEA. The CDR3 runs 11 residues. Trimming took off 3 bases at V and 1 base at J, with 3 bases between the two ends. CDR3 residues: CSVEGNTEAFF. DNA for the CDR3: TGCAGCGTTGAGGGGAACACTGAAGCTTTCTTT.

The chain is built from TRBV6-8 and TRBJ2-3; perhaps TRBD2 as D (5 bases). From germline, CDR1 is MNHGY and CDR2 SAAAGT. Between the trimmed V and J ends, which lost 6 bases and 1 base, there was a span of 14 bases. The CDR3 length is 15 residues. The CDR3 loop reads CASSPTGLRTDTQYF. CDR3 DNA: TGTGCCAGCAGCCCCACCGGACTTCGCACAGATACGCAGTATTTT.

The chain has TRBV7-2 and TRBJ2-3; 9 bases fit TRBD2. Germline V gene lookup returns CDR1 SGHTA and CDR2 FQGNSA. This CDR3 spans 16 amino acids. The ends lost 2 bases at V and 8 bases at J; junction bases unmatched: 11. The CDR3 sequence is CASSLRLAAAQGTQYF. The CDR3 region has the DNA TGTGCCAGCAGCTTAAGACTAGCGGCTGCCCAGGGTACGCAGTATTTT.